Given below is one TCR beta chain in context. This sample was included in a study of blood T cell repertoires in COVID-19. On the study more broadly: COVID-19 samples from acute and convalescent phases originated in the United States, Italy and Spain. T cells, B-cell-depleted T cells, or PBMCs supplied cDNA or gDNA.

Germline V gives CDR1 MNHEY, CDR2 SMNVEV (reference sequence). The CDR3 is made up of 19 amino acids. J lost 0 bases, V lost 1 base, and 9 bases had no gene match. In the authors' workflow: Using reference gene primer amplification, nucleated cell counts were estimated. The data were produced by immunoSEQ multiplex PCR, yet TCRdb's version contains in-frame clones alone and is incomplete. The D gene and trimming were derived from the DNA, and the V and J assignments and clone size from that table. The repertoire has 26,000 or so clones, roughly 70% of them found once; the top ten carry 7.3%. The source of this sequence is a man in his sixties with active or convalescent COVID-19. The sample comprised peripheral blood. This chain connects TRBV27 to TRBJ2-6, with 7 bases fitting TRBD2. CDR3 sequence (DNA): TGTGCCAGCAGTTTATTTCGGCCTAGCGGATTCTCTGGGGCCAACGTCCTGACTTTC. Amino acids: CASSLFRPSGFSGANVLTF.